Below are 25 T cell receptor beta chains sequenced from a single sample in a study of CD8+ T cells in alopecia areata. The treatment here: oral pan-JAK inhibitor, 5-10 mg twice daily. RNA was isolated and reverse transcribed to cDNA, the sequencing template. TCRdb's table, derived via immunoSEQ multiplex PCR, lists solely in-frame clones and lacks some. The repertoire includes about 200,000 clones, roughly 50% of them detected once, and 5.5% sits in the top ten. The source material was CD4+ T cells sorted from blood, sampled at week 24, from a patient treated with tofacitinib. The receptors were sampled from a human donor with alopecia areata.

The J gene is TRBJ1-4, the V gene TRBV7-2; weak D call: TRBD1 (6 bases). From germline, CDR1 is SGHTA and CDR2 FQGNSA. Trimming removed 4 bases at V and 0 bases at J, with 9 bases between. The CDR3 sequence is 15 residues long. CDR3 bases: TGTGCCAGCAGCTGGACAGTTGCAACTAATGAAAAACTGTTTTTT. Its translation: CASSWTVATNEKLFF.

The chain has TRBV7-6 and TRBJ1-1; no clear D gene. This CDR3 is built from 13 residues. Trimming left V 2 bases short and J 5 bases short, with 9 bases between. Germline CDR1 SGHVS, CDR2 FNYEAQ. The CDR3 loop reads CASSLYEQTEAFF. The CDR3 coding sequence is TGTGCCAGCAGCTTATATGAGCAAACTGAAGCTTTCTTT.

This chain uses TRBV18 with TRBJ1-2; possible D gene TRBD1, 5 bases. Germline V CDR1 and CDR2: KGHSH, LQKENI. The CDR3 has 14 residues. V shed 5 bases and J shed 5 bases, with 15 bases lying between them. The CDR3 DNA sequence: TGTGCCAGCTCAGATGGGACGTCGACTTATGGCTACACCTTC. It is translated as CASSDGTSTYGYTF.

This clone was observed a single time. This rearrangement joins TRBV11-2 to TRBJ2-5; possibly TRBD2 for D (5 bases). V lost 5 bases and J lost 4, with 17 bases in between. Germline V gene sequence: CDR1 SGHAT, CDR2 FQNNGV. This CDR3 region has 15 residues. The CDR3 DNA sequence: TGTGCCAGCAGCCGGGAACACAACCCCTCAGAGACCCAGTACTTC. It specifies CASSREHNPSETQYF.

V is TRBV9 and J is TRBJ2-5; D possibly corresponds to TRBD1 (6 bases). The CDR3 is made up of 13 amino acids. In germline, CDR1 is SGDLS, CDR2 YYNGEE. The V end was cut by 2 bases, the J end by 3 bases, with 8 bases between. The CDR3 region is CASSVRTEETQYF. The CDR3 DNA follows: TGTGCCAGCAGCGTCCGGACAGAAGAGACCCAGTACTTC.

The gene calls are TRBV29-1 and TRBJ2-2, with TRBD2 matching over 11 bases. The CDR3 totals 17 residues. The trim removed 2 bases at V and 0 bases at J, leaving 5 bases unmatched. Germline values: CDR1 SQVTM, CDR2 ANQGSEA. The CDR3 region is CSVEPSSGGTNTGELFF. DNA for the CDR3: TGCAGCGTTGAACCCTCTAGCGGGGGGACGAACACCGGGGAGCTGTTTTTT.

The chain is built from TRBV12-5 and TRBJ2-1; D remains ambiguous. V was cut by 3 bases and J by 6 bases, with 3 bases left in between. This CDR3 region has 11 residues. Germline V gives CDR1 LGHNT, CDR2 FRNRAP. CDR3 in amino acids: CASGLGNEQFF. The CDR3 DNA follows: TGTGCTAGTGGTTTAGGCAATGAGCAGTTCTTC.

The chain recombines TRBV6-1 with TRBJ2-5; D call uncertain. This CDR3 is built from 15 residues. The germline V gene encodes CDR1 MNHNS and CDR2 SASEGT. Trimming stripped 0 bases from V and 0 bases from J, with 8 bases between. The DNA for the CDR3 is TGTGCCAGCAGTGAAGCCCCTCATCACCAAGAGACCCAGTACTTC. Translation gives CASSEAPHHQETQYF.

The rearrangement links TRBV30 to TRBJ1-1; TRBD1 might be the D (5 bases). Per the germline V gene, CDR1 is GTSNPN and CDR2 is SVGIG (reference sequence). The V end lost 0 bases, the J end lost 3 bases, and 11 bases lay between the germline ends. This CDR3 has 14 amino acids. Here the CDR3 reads CAWSVPPTDTEAFF. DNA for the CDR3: TGTGCCTGGAGTGTACCCCCGACAGACACTGAAGCTTTCTTT.

The CDR3 is CSVEDFGGQETQYF. The CDR3 DNA is TGCAGCGTTGAAGATTTTGGGGGACAAGAGACCCAGTACTTC. V and J are TRBV29-1 and TRBJ2-5; D possibly matches TRBD1 or TRBD2 (5 bases each). The germline V gene encodes CDR1 SQVTM and CDR2 ANQGSEA. This CDR3 is 14 amino acids long. V dropped 0 bases and J dropped 2 bases, with 10 bases sitting between them.

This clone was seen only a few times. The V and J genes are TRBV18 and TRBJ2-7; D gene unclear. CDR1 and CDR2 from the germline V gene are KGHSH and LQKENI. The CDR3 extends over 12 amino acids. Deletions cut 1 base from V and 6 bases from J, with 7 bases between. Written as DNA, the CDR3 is TGTGCCAGCTCACCACGATCGGGCGAGCAGTACTTC. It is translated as CASSPRSGEQYF.

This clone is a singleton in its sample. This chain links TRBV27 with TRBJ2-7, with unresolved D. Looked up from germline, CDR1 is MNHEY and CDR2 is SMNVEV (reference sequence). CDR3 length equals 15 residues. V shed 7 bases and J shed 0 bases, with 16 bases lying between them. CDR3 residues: CASIGGCRSSYEQYF. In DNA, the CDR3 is TGTGCCAGCATAGGCGGATGCCGGAGCTCCTACGAGCAGTACTTC.

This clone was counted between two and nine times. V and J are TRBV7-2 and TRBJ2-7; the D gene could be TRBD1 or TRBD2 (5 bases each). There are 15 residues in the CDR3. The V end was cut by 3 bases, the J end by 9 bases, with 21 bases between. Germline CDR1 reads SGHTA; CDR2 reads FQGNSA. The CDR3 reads CASSLDVSGRVGQYF. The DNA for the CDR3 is TGTGCCAGCAGCTTGGACGTCTCGGGGCGTGTGGGGCAGTACTTC.

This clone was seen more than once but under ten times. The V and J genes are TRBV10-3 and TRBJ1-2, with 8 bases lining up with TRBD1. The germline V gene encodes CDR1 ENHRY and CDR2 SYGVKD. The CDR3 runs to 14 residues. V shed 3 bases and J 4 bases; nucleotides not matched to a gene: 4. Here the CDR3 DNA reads TGTGCCATCAGTGACCCTGACAGGGGCTATGGCTACACCTTC. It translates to CAISDPDRGYGYTF.

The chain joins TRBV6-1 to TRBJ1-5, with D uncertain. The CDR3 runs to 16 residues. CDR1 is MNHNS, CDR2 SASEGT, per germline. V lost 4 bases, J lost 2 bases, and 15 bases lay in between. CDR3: CASSGGLLEGNQPQHF. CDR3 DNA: TGTGCCAGCAGTGGCGGACTCCTGGAAGGCAATCAGCCCCAGCATTTT.

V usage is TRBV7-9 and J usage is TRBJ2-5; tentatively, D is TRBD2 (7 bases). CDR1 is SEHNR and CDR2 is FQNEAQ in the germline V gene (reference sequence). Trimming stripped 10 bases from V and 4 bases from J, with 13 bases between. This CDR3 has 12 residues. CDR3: CATSRGAETQYF. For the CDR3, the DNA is TGTGCCACCTCCCGGGGGGCAGAGACCCAGTACTTC. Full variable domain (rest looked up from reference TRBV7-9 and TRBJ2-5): DTGVSQNPRHKITKRGQNVTFRCDPISEHNRLYWYRQTLGQGPEFLTYFQNEAQLEKSRLLSDRFSAERPKGSFSTLEIQRTEQGDSAMYLCATSRGAETQYFGPGTRLLVL.

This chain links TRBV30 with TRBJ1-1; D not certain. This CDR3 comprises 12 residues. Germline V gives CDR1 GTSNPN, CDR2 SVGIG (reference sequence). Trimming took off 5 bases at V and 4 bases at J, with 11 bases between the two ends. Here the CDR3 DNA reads TGTGCCTGGGGGCCCCGAGGCACTGAAGCTTTCTTT. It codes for CAWGPRGTEAFF.

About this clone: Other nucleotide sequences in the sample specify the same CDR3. This chain's CDR3 is CSVEGQMNTEAFF. DNA of the CDR3: TGCAGCGTTGAGGGACAGATGAACACTGAAGCTTTCTTT. The genes are TRBV29-1 and TRBJ1-1; 7 positions match TRBD1. Per germline, CDR1 SQVTM and CDR2 ANQGSEA. This CDR3 region has 13 residues. V gave up 3 bases and J gave up 0 bases; unmatched junction bases: 1. The whole variable domain, remainder taken from reference TRBV29-1 and TRBJ1-1, is SAVISQKPSRDICQRGTSLTIQCQVDSQVTMMFWYRQQPGQSLTLIATANQGSEATYESGFVIDKFPISRPNLTFSTLTVSNMSPEDSSIYLCSVEGQMNTEAFFGQGTRLTVV.

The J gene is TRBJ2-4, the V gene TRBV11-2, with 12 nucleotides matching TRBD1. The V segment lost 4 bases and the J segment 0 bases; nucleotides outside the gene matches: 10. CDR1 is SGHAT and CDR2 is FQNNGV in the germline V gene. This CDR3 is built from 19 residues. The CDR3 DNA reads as TGTGCCAGCAGCTCGTCCGGGACAGGGGGCCTTGGAGCCAAAAACATTCAGTACTTC. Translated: CASSSSGTGGLGAKNIQYF.

The CDR3 DNA is TGTGCCTGGAGTACTAGCAGACGAGATACGCAGTATTTT. Translation: CAWSTSRRDTQYF. The rearrangement joins TRBV30 to TRBJ2-3, with D maybe TRBD2 (6 bases). Per the germline V gene, CDR1 is GTSNPN and CDR2 is SVGIG (reference sequence). V was pared by 2 bases and J by 5 bases, with 11 bases between. The CDR3 spans 13 residues.

This chain's CDR3 is CASSYSGAGTEAFF. CDR3 nucleotide sequence: TGTGCCAGCAGTTACTCCGGGGCGGGCACTGAAGCTTTCTTT. V and J are TRBV6-5 and TRBJ1-1; D possibly corresponds to TRBD1 (5 bases). The germline gives CDR1 MNHEY, CDR2 SVGAGI. Trimming shortened V by 0 bases and J by 4 bases, and 9 bases separated the two germline ends. The CDR3 length is 14 residues.

The CDR3 spells CASSPWSGGLRNEQFF. CDR3 sequence (DNA): TGTGCCAGCAGCCCCTGGAGCGGGGGGCTTAGGAATGAGCAGTTCTTC. The chain carries TRBV27 and TRBJ2-1; 9 positions match TRBD2. Per the germline V gene, CDR1 is MNHEY and CDR2 is SMNVEV (reference sequence). The V and J ends lost 6 bases and 7 bases, in that order; junction bases with no gene match: 13. This CDR3 has 16 residues.

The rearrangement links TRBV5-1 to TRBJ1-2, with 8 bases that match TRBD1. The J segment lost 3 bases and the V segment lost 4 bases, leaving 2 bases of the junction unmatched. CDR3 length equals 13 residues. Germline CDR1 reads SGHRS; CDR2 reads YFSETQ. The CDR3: CASSEDRDYGYTF. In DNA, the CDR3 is TGCGCCAGCAGCGAGGACAGGGACTATGGCTACACCTTC.

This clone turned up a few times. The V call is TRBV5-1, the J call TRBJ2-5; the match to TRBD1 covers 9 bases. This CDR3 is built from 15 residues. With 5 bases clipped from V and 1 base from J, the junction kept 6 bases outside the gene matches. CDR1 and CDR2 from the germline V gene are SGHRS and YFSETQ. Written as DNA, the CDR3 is TGCGCCAGCAGACGACAGGGGGATTCCCAAGAGACCCAGTACTTC. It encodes CASRRQGDSQETQYF.

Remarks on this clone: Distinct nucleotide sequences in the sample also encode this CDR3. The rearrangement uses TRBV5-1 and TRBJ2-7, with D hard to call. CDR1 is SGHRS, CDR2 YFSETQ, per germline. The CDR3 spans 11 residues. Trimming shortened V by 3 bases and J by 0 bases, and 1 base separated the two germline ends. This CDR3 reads CASSSSYEQYF. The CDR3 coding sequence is TGCGCCAGCAGCTCCTCCTACGAGCAGTACTTC. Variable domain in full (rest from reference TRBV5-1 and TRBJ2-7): KAGVTQTPRYLIKTRGQQVTLSCSPISGHRSVSWYQQTPGQGLQFLFEYFSETQRNKGNFPGRFSGRQFSNSRSEMNVSTLELGDSALYLCASSSSYEQYFGPGTRLTVT.